Presented here are 21 T cell receptor beta chains from one specimen sequenced in a study of shared clonotypes between healthy human individuals. The data were produced by immunoSEQ multiplex PCR, yet TCRdb's version contains in-frame clones alone and is incomplete. Among about 2.2 million clones, just over 90% were seen once, and the ten largest hold more than 1.5%. CD45RO-negative, CCR7-positively selected cells formed the naive CD8 fraction, excluding terminally differentiated effector memory CD45RA+ cells. Sequences were obtained from naive CD8+ T cells from PBMCs. These receptors originate from a man younger than 35 in good health. Some clones in this sample may be carry-over from other donors' samples.

This clone came up once. The chain is built from TRBV2 and TRBJ2-7; TRBD2 matches at 8 bases. Germline assignment: CDR1 SNHLY and CDR2 FYNNEI. The CDR3 covers 16 residues. V shed 5 bases and J 0 bases; nucleotides not matched to a gene: 9. The CDR3 bases are TGTGCCAGCAGTCACCGGAAGCGGGGGAGCTCCTACGAGCAGTACTTC. Amino acid sequence: CASSHRKRGSSYEQYF.

This rearrangement joins TRBV4-3 to TRBJ1-4, with D tentatively TRBD1 (5 bases). With 1 base removed from V and 8 bases from J, the gap between germline ends came to 14 bases. Germline loops: CDR1 LGHNA, CDR2 YSLEER. There are 15 residues in the CDR3. The CDR3: CASSQGVGGLEKLFF. The CDR3 DNA reads TGCGCCAGCAGCCAAGGGGTCGGGGGATTAGAAAAACTGTTTTTT.

The chain joins TRBV9 to TRBJ2-3; 8 nucleotides line up with TRBD2. There are 14 residues in the CDR3. The V and J ends lost 4 bases and 4 bases, in that order; junction bases with no gene match: 5. Germline CDR1 and CDR2: SGDLS and YYNGEE. CDR3 amino acids: CASSLGTSPDTQYF. Here the CDR3 DNA reads TGTGCCAGCAGCCTCGGGACTAGTCCAGATACGCAGTATTTT. The variable domain in full, with the rest retrieved from reference TRBV9 and TRBJ2-3, is DSGVTQTPKHLITATGQRVTLRCSPRSGDLSVYWYQQSLDQGLQFLIQYYNGEERAKGNILERFSAQQFPDLHSELNLSSLELGDSALYFCASSLGTSPDTQYFGPGTRLTVL.

Concerning this clone itself: This same CDR3 is encoded by further DNA sequences in the sample. The chain uses TRBV5-6 and TRBJ2-1; D perhaps matches TRBD1 (5 bases). The CDR3 consists of 12 residues. Per the germline V gene, CDR1 is SGHDT and CDR2 is YYEEEE. V was pared by 0 bases and J by 10 bases, with 8 bases between. CDR3: CASSLVGREQFF. The CDR3 DNA reads as TGTGCCAGCAGCTTGGTGGGGCGGGAGCAGTTCTTC. The full variable domain, with the rest looked up from reference TRBV5-6 and TRBJ2-1, is DAGVTQSPTHLIKTRGQQVTLRCSPKSGHDTVSWYQQALGQGPQFIFQYYEEEERQRGNFPDRFSGHQFPNYSSELNVNALLLGDSALYLCASSLVGREQFFGPGTRLTVL.

A remark on this clone: Other DNA sequences in this specimen translate into the identical CDR3. This sequence joins TRBV27 and TRBJ2-3; D is ambiguous. In germline, CDR1 is MNHEY, CDR2 SMNVEV (reference sequence). This CDR3 has 14 amino acids. Trimming cost V 3 bases and J 0 bases, with 7 bases left between them. CDR3 DNA: TGTGCCAGCAGTTTTCTACATAGCACAGATACGCAGTATTTT. This sequence encodes CASSFLHSTDTQYF.

Written as DNA, the CDR3 is TGTGCCAGCAGCCCGTTGGACAGGGACAATGAGCAGTTCTTC. Encoded protein: CASSPLDRDNEQFF. The chain uses TRBV7-9 and TRBJ2-1, with 8 bases that match TRBD1. The J segment lost 5 bases and the V segment lost 5 bases, leaving 5 bases of the junction unmatched. CDR3 size: 14 residues. Looked up from germline, CDR1 is SEHNR and CDR2 is FQNEAQ (reference sequence).

For this clone: A much larger clonotype is one base distant, so this may be a read error. V is TRBV10-2 and J is TRBJ2-5; either TRBD1 or TRBD2 may supply D (5 bases each). V was cut by 0 bases and J by 1 base, with 6 bases left in between. The germline gives CDR1 WSHSY, CDR2 SAAADI. The CDR3 loop spans 14 amino acids. CDR3: CASSESGTQETQYF. The DNA for the CDR3 is TGCGCCAGCAGTGAGTCAGGGACCCAAGAGACCCAGTACTTC.

The chain couples TRBV27 to TRBJ2-1, with D possibly TRBD2 on 6 matching bases. V lost 5 bases and J 0 bases, leaving 11 bases between the germline ends. CDR1 is MNHEY, CDR2 SMNVEV, per germline (reference sequence). This CDR3 has 15 residues. The CDR3 DNA is TGTGCCAGCAGTCTGCGGGACGTCTCCTACAATGAGCAGTTCTTC. Protein product: CASSLRDVSYNEQFF.

The V and J genes are TRBV7-8 and TRBJ2-7, with 7 bases identical to TRBD1. V was pared by 5 bases and J by 2 bases, with 9 bases of the junction left unmatched. The germline CDR1 and CDR2 sequences are SGHVS and FQNEAQ. The CDR3 length is 15 residues. The CDR3 sequence: CASSLRDSKTYEQYF. The CDR3 DNA reads as TGTGCCAGCAGCCTCCGGGACAGCAAAACCTACGAGCAGTACTTC.

This rearrangement joins TRBV7-8 to TRBJ2-5; D unclear. The CDR3 contains 18 residues. Trimming left V 0 bases short and J 3 bases short, with 20 bases between. Germline CDR1 reads SGHVS; CDR2 reads FQNEAQ. CDR3 amino acids: CASSLARVREQNKETQYF. CDR3 coding DNA: TGTGCCAGCAGCTTAGCCCGGGTACGAGAGCAAAACAAAGAGACCCAGTACTTC.

In its sample, this clone was seen once. Within the sample, other DNA sequences also encode this same CDR3. The chain couples TRBV27 to TRBJ1-5; D is undetermined. Trimming removed 6 bases at V and 1 base at J, with 4 bases between. The CDR3 totals 12 residues. Looked up from germline, CDR1 is MNHEY and CDR2 is SMNVEV (reference sequence). The CDR3 sequence: CASSRSNQPQHF. DNA of the CDR3: TGTGCCAGCAGCCGGAGCAATCAGCCCCAGCATTTT.

This chain joins TRBV16 and TRBJ1-1; D call uncertain. V lost 2 bases to trimming and J lost 8 bases, with 15 bases between them. The CDR3 contains 14 residues. Germline CDR1 and CDR2: KGHSY and FQNENV. The CDR3 spells CASSQDTGRLEAFF. The CDR3 bases are TGTGCCAGCAGCCAAGACACCGGACGGCTAGAAGCTTTCTTT. The complete variable domain, with remaining parts taken from reference TRBV16 and TRBJ1-1, reads GEEVAQTPKHLVRGEGQKAKLYCAPIKGHSYVFWYQQVLKNEFKFLISFQNENVFDETGMPKERFSAKCLPNSPCSLEIQATKLEDSAVYFCASSQDTGRLEAFFGQGTRLTVV.

In DNA, the CDR3 is TGTGCCAGCAGCTTAGCAGCCAGTTCGATCCTAGGCTACGAGCAGTACTTC. The encoded protein is CASSLAASSILGYEQYF. The rearrangement joins TRBV11-2 to TRBJ2-7; no firm D call. The V gene lost 1 base and the J gene lost 3 bases, with 19 bases spanning the gap. The V gene's germline CDR1 is SGHAT and CDR2 FQNNGV. This CDR3 region has 17 residues.

V is TRBV6-1 and J is TRBJ2-1, with unresolved D. The CDR3 spans 12 residues. The V gene lost 6 bases and the J gene lost 7 bases, with 10 bases spanning the gap. Germline V gives CDR1 MNHNS, CDR2 SASEGT. The CDR3 nucleotides read TGTGCCAGCAGACTAACTAAAAATGAGCAGTTCTTC. Translation: CASRLTKNEQFF.

In DNA, the CDR3 is TGTGCCAGCAGCTTTTCGTCGGCGGGAGGGCCGAACACCGGGGAGCTGTTTTTT. This gives the protein CASSFSSAGGPNTGELFF. The V call is TRBV11-2, the J call TRBJ2-2; TRBD2 matches at 9 bases. The trim removed 3 bases at V and 0 bases at J, leaving 8 bases unmatched. Per germline, CDR1 SGHAT and CDR2 FQNNGV. The CDR3 spans 18 residues.

This clone was observed a single time. The rearrangement joins TRBV4-2 to TRBJ2-3, with 7 bases fitting TRBD2. CDR1 is LGHNA and CDR2 is YNFKEQ in the germline V gene. The CDR3 has 18 amino acids. Losses at the gene ends were 3 bases for V and 1 base for J; bases not matched to a gene: 13. This chain's CDR3 is CASSQVQWGEGGTDTQYF. CDR3 DNA: TGTGCCAGCAGCCAGGTACAATGGGGGGAGGGTGGCACAGATACGCAGTATTTT.

A word on this clone: The sample holds other DNA sequences that translate to the same CDR3. V is TRBV9 and J is TRBJ2-3, with 10 bases that match TRBD2. Germline loops: CDR1 SGDLS, CDR2 YYNGEE. This CDR3 has 15 residues. Germline trimming cut 2 bases from V and 4 bases from J; bases unmatched to any gene: 4. DNA of the CDR3: TGTGCCAGCAGCGTCAGCGGGAGGGCGGCAGATACGCAGTATTTT. This translates into CASSVSGRAADTQYF.

V is TRBV7-9 and J is TRBJ2-1, with TRBD1 as a possible D gene (6 bases). Germline V CDR1 and CDR2: SEHNR, FQNEAQ (reference sequence). The V end lost 6 bases, the J end lost 4 bases, and 16 bases lay between the germline ends. CDR3 length equals 15 residues. In DNA form, the CDR3 reads TGTGCCAGCAGACTAACAGGGAGCGGTTACAATGAGCAGTTCTTC. As protein: CASRLTGSGYNEQFF.

This chain uses TRBV18 with TRBJ2-4; D not resolved. Germline V gene lookup returns CDR1 KGHSH and CDR2 LQKENI. V dropped 3 bases and J dropped 1 base, with 13 bases sitting between them. CDR3 length: 16 residues. The CDR3, as DNA: TGTGCCAGCTCACCCGGTCTTATGCGGGCCAAAAACATTCAGTACTTC. It yields the protein CASSPGLMRAKNIQYF.

The rearrangement uses TRBV6-1 and TRBJ2-1; 10 bases align to TRBD2. CDR3 length: 15 amino acids. V was clipped by 0 bases and J by 8 bases; unmatched bases: 4. From germline, CDR1 is MNHNS and CDR2 SASEGT. CDR3 in DNA: TGTGCCAGCAGTGAAGCAACTAGCGGGATACATGAGCAGTTCTTC. Amino acids: CASSEATSGIHEQFF.

The chain uses TRBV4-1 and TRBJ2-1; tentatively, D is TRBD2 (6 bases). The V gene's germline CDR1 is MGHRA and CDR2 YSYEKL. The V end lost 2 bases, the J end lost 9 bases, and 17 bases lay between the germline ends. The CDR3 runs 15 residues. Written as DNA, the CDR3 is TGCGCCAGCAGCCAAACAATTCGACTAGTTAGTGAGCAGTTCTTC. This gives the protein CASSQTIRLVSEQFF.